This section outlines one T cell receptor (beta chain) sequence together with its context. Its antigen is not identified. The V gene end was trimmed by 1 base and the J gene end by 4 bases; junction bases not matched to a gene: 9. CDR1 is SGHTA and CDR2 is FQGNSA in the germline V gene. CDR3 length: 17 residues. The protocol was immunoSEQ multiplex PCR, while the TCRdb copy is restricted to in-frame clones and leaves out a portion. The table records about 350,000 clones, roughly 94% of them present only once. This record comes from a study of Ad26.COV2.S vaccination and SARS-CoV-2 variants. Findings of the study overall: In TCR breadth and depth analyses, total T cell responses may have been underestimated.

The source was peripheral blood, collected after recovery from COVID-19. The sequence derives from a human donor who had recovered from COVID-19. The V call is TRBV7-2, the J call TRBJ1-2, with TRBD1 matching 10 bases. The CDR3 region has the DNA TGTGCCAGCAGCTTAGGGGAGACAGGGGGCGAAGTCTATGGCTACACCTTC. Amino acids: CASSLGETGGEVYGYTF.